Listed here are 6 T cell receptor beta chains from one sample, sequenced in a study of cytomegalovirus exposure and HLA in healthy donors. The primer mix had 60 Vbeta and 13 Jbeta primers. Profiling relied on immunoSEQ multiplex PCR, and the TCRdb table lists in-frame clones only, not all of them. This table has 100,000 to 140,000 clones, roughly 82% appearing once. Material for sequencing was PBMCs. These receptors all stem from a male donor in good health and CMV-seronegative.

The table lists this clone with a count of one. This CDR3 reads CASRDRGWSSYEQYF. Written as DNA, the CDR3 is TGTGCCAGCAGGGACAGGGGTTGGAGCTCCTACGAGCAGTACTTC. The chain carries TRBV6-1 and TRBJ2-7; TRBD1 agrees at 9 bases. V lost 6 bases, J lost 0 bases, and 6 bases stayed unmatched. The CDR3 loop spans 15 amino acids. Germline V gene lookup returns CDR1 MNHNS and CDR2 SASEGT.

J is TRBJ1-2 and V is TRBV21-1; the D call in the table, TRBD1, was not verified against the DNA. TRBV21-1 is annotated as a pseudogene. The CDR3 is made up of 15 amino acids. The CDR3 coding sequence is TGTGCCAGCAGCAAAGTAGGACAGGAGGAGGATGGCTACACCTTC. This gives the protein CASSKVGQEEDGYTF.

The CDR3 loop reads CASSLVTIDTQYF. In DNA, the CDR3 is TGTGCCAGCAGCTTAGTGACTATCGATACGCAGTATTTT. This chain uses TRBV7-2 with TRBJ2-3; tentative D call: TRBD2 (5 bases). With 1 base removed from V and 6 bases from J, the gap between germline ends came to 8 bases. Germline V lookup: CDR1 SGHTA, CDR2 FQGNSA. The CDR3 loop spans 13 amino acids.

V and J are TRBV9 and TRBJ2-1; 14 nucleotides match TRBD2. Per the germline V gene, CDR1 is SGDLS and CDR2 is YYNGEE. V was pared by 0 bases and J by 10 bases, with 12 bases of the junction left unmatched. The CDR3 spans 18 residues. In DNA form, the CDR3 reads TGTGCCAGCAGCGTAGTCGGGAGAGGACTAGCGGGAGGAGGCGAGCAGTTCTTC. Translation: CASSVVGRGLAGGGEQFF.

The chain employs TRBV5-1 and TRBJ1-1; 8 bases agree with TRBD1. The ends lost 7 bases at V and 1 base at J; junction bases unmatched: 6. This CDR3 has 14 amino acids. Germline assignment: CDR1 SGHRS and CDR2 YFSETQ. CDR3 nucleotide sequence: TGCGCCAGCGGACAGGGTTCTCCGAACACTGAAGCTTTCTTT. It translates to CASGQGSPNTEAFF.

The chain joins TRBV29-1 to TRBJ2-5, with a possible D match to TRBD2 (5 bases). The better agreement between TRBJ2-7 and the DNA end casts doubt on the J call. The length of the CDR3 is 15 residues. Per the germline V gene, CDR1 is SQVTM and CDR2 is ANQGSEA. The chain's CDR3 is CSVDGGGVGSYEQYF. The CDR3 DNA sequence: TGCAGCGTTGACGGCGGAGGCGTTGGGTCCTACGAGCAGTACTTC.